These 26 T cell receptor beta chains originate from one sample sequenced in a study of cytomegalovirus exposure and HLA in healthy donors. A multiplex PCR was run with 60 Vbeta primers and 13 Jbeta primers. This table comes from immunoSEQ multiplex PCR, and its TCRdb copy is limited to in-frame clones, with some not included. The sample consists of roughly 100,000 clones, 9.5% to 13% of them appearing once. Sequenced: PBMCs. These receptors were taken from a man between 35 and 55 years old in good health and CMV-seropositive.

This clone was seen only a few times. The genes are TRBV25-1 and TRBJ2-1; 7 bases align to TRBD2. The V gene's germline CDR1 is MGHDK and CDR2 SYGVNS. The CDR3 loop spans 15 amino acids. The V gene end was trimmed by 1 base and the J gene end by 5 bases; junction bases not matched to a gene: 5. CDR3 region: CASSEFWGGDNEQFF. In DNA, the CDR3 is TGTGCCAGCAGTGAATTTTGGGGAGGGGACAATGAGCAGTTCTTC.

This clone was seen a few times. This CDR3 is CASSQQGIYNSPLHF. The CDR3 DNA is TGTGCCAGCAGCCAACAGGGAATTTATAATTCACCCCTCCACTTT. The chain employs TRBV14 and TRBJ1-6, with a tentative D call TRBD1 (5 bases). This CDR3 region has 15 residues. The ends were cut back, 2 bases at V and 4 bases at J, with 9 bases in the middle. Looked up from germline, CDR1 is SGHDN and CDR2 is FVKESK.

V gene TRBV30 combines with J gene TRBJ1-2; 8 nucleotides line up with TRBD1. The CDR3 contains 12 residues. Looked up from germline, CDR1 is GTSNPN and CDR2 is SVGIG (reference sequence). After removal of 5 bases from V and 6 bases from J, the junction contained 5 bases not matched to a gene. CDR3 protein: CAWGQGADGYTF. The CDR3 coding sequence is TGTGCCTGGGGGCAGGGGGCGGATGGCTACACCTTC.

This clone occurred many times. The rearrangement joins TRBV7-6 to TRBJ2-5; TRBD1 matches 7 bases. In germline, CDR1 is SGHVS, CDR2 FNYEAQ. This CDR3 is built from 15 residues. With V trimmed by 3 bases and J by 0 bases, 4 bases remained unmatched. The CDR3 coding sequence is TGTGCCAGCAGCTTTGGGACAGCGTACCAAGAGACCCAGTACTTC. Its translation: CASSFGTAYQETQYF.

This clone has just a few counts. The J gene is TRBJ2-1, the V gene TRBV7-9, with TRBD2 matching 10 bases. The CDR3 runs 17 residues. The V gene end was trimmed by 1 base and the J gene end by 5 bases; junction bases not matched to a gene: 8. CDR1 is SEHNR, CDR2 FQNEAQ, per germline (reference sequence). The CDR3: CASSLGAAGGRNNEQFF. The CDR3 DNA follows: TGTGCCAGCAGCTTAGGCGCAGCGGGAGGGCGAAACAATGAGCAGTTCTTC.

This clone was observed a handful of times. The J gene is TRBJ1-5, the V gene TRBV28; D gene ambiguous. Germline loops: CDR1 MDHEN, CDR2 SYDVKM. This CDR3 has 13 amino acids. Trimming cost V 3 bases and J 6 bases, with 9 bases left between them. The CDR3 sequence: CASSFLGAQPQHF. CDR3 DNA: TGTGCCAGCAGTTTCTTGGGAGCTCAGCCCCAGCATTTT.

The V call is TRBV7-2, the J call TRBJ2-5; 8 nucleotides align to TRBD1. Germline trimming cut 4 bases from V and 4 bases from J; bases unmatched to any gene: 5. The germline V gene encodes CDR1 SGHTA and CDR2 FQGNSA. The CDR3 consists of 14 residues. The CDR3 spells CASSSQGAGETQYF. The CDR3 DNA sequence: TGTGCCAGCAGCTCCCAGGGGGCAGGAGAGACCCAGTACTTC. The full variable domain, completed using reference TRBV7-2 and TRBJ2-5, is GAGVSQSPSNKVTEKGKDVELRCDPISGHTALYWYRQSLGQGLEFLIYFQGNSAPDKSGLPSDRFSAERTGGSVSTLTIQRTQQEDSAVYLCASSSQGAGETQYFGPGTRLLVL.

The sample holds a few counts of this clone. The CDR3 loop is CASAWGQAEAFF. DNA for the CDR3: TGTGCCAGCGCGTGGGGCCAAGCTGAAGCTTTCTTT. This chain joins TRBV25-1 and TRBJ1-1; possible D gene TRBD1, 5 bases. The CDR3 has 12 amino acids. Germline lookup yields CDR1 MGHDK and CDR2 SYGVNS. Trimming removed 8 bases at V and 6 bases at J, with 13 bases between.

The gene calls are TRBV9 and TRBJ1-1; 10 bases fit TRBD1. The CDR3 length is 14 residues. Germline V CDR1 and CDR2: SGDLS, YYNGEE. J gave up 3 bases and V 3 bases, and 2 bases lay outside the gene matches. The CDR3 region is CASSAGTGDTEAFF. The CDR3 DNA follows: TGTGCCAGCAGCGCCGGGACAGGGGACACTGAAGCTTTCTTT.

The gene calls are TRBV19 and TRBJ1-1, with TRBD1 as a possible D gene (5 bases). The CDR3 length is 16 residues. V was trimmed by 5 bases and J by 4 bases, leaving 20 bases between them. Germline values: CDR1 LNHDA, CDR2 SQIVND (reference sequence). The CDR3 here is CASSREGVGGGTEAFF. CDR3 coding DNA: TGTGCCAGTAGTCGAGAGGGTGTCGGGGGGGGCACTGAAGCTTTCTTT. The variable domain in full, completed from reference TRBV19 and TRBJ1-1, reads DGGITQSPKYLFRKEGQNVTLSCEQNLNHDAMYWYRQDPGQGLRLIYYSQIVNDFQKGDIAEGYSVSREKKESFPLTVTSAQKNPTAFYLCASSREGVGGGTEAFFGQGTRLTVV.

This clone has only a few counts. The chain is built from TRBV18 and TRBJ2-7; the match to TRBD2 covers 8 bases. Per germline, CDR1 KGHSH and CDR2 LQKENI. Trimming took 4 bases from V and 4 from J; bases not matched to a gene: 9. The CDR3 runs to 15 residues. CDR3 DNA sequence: TGTGCCAGCTCACTCGGACTAGCCGACGTATACGAGCAGTACTTC. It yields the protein CASSLGLADVYEQYF. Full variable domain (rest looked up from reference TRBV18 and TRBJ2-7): NAGVMQNPRHLVRRRGQEARLRCSPMKGHSHVYWYRQLPEEGLKFMVYLQKENIIDESGMPKERFSAEFPKEGPSILRIQQVVRGDSAAYFCASSLGLADVYEQYFGPGTRLTVT.

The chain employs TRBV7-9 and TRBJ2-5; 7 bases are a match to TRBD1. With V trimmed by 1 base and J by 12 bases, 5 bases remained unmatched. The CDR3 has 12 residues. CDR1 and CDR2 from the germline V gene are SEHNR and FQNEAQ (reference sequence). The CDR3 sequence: CASSLGTGTEYF. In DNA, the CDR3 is TGTGCCAGCAGCTTAGGAACCGGGACAGAGTACTTC. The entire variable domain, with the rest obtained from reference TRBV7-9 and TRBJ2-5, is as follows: DTGVSQNPRHKITKRGQNVTFRCDPISEHNRLYWYRQTLGQGPEFLTYFQNEAQLEKSRLLSDRFSAERPKGSFSTLEIQRTEQGDSAMYLCASSLGTGTEYFGPGTRLLVL.

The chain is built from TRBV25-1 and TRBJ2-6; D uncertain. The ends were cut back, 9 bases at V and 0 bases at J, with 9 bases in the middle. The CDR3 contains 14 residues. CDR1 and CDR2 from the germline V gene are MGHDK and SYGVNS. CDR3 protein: CASTAGSGANVLTF. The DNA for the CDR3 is TGTGCCAGTACCGCCGGCTCTGGGGCCAACGTCCTGACTTTC.

The CDR3 sequence is CASSASNSLFEQYF. The CDR3 DNA sequence: TGTGCCAGCAGCGCTAGCAATTCCCTCTTCGAGCAGTACTTC. The rearrangement uses TRBV9 and TRBJ2-7; weak D call: TRBD2 (5 bases). Trimming took off 3 bases at V and 6 bases at J, with 16 bases between the two ends. Germline V CDR1 and CDR2: SGDLS, YYNGEE. The CDR3 length is 14 residues.

The CDR3 loop is CASSLGTGVGEQFF. The CDR3 DNA reads TGTGCCAGCAGTTTAGGGACAGGGGTGGGTGAGCAGTTCTTC. V and J are TRBV27 and TRBJ2-1, with TRBD1 matching 10 bases. Trimming took 2 bases from V and 9 from J; bases not matched to a gene: 4. Germline CDR1 is MNHEY and CDR2 is SMNVEV (reference sequence). This CDR3 has 14 amino acids.

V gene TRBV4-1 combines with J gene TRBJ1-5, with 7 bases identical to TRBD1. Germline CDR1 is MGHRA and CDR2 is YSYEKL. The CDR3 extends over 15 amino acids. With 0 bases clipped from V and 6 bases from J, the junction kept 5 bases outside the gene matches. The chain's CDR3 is CASSQEGRGIQPQHF. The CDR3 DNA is TGCGCCAGCAGCCAAGAGGGCAGGGGGATTCAGCCCCAGCATTTT.

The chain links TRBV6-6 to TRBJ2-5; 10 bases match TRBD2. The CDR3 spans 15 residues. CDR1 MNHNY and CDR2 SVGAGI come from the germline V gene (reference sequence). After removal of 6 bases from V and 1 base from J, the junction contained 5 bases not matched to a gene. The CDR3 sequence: CASRPSGGVQETQYF. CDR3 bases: TGTGCCAGCAGGCCCAGCGGGGGGGTCCAAGAGACCCAGTACTTC.

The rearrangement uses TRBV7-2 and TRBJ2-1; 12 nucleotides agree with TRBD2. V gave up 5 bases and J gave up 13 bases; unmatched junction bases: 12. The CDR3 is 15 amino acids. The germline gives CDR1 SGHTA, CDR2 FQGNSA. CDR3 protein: CASSRLAGDFLSQFF. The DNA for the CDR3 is TGTGCCAGCAGCAGACTAGCGGGAGATTTCTTGTCTCAGTTCTTC.

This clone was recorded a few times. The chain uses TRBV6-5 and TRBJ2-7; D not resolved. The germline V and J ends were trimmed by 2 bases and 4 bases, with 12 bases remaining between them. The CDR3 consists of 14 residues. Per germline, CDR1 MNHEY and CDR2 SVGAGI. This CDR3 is CASSYRQVGYEQYF. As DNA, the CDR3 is TGTGCCAGCAGTTACAGGCAGGTTGGTTACGAGCAGTACTTC.

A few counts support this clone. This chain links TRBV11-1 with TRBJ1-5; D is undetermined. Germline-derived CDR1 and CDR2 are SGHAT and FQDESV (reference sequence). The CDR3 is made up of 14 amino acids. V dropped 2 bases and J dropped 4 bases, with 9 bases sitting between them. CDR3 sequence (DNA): TGTGCCAGCAGCTTAATGGCAGGTAATCAGCCCCAGCATTTT. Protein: CASSLMAGNQPQHF.

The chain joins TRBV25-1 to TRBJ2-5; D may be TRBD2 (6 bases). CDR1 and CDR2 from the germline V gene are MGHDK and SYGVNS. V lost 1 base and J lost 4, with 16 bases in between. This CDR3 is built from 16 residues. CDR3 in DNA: TGTGCCAGCAGTGAATCGGCCACCCGGGAGAGAGAGACCCAGTACTTC. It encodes CASSESATRERETQYF.

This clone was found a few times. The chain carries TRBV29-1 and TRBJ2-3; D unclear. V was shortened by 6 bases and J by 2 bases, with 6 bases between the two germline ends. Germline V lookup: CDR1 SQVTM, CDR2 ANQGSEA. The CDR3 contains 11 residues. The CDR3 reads CSVEDTDTQYF. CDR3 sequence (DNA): TGCAGCGTAGAGGACACAGATACGCAGTATTTT.

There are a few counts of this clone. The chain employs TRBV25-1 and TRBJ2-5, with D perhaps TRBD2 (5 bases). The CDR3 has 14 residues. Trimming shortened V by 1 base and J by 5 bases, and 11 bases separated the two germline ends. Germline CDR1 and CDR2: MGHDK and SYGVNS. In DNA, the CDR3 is TGTGCCAGCAGTGAATCCGGCCGCGGGGAGACCCAGTACTTC. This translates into CASSESGRGETQYF.

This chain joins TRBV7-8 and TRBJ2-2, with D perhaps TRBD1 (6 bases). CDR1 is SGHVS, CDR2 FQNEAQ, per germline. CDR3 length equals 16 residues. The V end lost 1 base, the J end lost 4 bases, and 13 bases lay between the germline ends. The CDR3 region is CASSLGGRASTGELFF. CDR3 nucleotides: TGTGCCAGCAGCTTAGGGGGGCGAGCAAGCACCGGGGAGCTGTTTTTT.

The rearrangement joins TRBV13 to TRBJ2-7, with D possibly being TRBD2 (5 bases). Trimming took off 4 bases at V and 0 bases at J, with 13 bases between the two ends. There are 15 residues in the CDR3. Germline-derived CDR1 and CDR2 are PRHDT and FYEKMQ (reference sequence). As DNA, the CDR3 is TGTGCCAGCAGCTCGGGAACCATGAGCTCCTACGAGCAGTACTTC. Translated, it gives CASSSGTMSSYEQYF.

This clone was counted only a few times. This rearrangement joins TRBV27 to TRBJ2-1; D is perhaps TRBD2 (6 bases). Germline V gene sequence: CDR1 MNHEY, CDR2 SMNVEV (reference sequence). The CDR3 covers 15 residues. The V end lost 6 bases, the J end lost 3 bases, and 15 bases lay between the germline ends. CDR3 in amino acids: CASRGPGAGYNEQFF. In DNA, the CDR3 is TGTGCCAGCAGGGGACCGGGAGCTGGCTACAATGAGCAGTTCTTC.